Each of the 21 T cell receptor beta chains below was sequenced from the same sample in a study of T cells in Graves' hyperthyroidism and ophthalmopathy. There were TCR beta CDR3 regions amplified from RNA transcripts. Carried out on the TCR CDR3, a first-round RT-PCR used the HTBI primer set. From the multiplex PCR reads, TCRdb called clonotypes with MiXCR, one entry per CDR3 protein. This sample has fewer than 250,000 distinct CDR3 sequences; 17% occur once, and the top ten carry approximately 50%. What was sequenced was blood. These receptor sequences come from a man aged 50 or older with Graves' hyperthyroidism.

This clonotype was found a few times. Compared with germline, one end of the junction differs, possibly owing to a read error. In DNA form, the CDR3 reads TGTGCTAGCAGCTTAAAGGCAGGGACTGAAGCTTTCTTT. It encodes CASSLKAGTEAFF. The J gene is TRBJ1-1, the V gene TRBV7-7; D perhaps matches TRBD1 (5 bases). There are 13 residues in the CDR3. In germline, CDR1 is SSHAT, CDR2 FNYEAQ (reference sequence). The full variable domain, in which reference TRBV7-7 and TRBJ1-1 provide the parts outside the CDR3, is GAGVSQSPRYKVTKRGQDVTLRCDPISSHATLYWYQQALGQGPEFLTYFNYEAQPDKSGLPSDRFSAERPEGSISTLTIQRTEQRDSAMYRCASSLKAGTEAFFGQGTRLTVV.

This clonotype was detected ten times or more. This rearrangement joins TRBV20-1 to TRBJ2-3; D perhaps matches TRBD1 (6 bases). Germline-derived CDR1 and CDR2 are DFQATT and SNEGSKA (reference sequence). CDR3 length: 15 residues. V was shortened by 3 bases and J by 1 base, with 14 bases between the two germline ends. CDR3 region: CSASPSQGGTDTQYF. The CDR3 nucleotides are TGCAGTGCTAGTCCCTCACAGGGTGGCACAGATACGCAGTATTTT.

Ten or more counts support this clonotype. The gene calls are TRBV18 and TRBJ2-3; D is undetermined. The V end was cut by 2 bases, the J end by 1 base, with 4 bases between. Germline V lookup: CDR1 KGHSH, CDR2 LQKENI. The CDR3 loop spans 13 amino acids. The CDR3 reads CASSPGRTDTQYF. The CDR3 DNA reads TGTGCCAGCTCACCAGGCCGCACAGATACGCAGTATTTT.

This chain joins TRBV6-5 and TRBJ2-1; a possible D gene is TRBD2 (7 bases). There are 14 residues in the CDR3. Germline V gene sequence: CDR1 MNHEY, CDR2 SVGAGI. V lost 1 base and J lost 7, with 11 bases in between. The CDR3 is CASSYWTAGNEQFF. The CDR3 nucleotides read TGTGCCAGCAGTTACTGGACAGCGGGGAATGAGCAGTTCTTC.

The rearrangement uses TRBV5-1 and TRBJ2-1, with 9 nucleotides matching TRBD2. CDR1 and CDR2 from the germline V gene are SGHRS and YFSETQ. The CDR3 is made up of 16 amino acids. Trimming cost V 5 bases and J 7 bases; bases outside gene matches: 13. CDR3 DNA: TGCGCCAGCAGAGAAGCGGGAGGAAGTATCTCAAATGAGCAGTTCTTC. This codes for CASREAGGSISNEQFF.

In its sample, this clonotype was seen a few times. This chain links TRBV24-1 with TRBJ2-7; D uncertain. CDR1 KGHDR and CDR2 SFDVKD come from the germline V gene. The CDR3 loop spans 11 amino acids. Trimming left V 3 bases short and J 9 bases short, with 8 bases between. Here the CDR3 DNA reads TGTGCCACCAGTGATCCTGCCCGGCAGTACTTC. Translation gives CATSDPARQYF.

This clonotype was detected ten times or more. The CDR3 region has the DNA TGTGCCAGCAGTGGAGCTAAGAACACCGGGGAGCTGTTTTTT. Translation: CASSGAKNTGELFF. The genes are TRBV2 and TRBJ2-2; D gene uncertain. The CDR3 extends over 14 amino acids. Between the trimmed V and J ends, which lost 4 bases and 1 base, there was a span of 7 bases. Germline V lookup: CDR1 SNHLY, CDR2 FYNNEI.

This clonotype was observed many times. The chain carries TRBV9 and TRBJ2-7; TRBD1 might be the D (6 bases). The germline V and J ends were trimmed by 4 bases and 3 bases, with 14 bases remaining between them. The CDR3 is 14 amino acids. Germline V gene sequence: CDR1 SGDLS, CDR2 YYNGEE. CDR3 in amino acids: CASSPAPDSYEQYF. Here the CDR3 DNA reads TGTGCCAGCAGCCCAGCCCCGGACAGCTACGAGCAGTACTTC.

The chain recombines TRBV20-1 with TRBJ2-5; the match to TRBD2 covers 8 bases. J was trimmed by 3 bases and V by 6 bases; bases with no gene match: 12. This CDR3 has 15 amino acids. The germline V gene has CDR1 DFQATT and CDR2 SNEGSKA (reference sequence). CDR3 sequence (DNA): TGCAGTGCCACCATTTTTACTAGCGGAGAAGAGACCCAGTACTTC. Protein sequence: CSATIFTSGEETQYF.

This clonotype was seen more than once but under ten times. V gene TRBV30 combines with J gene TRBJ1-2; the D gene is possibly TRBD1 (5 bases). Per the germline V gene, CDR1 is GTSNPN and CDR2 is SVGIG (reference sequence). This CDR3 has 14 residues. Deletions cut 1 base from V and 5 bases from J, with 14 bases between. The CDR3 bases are TGTGCCTGGAGTGCGACAGTGTCCCGGTATGGCTACACCTTC. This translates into CAWSATVSRYGYTF.

The chain's CDR3 is CASSFTRISEQYF. As DNA, the CDR3 is TGTGCCAGCAGCTTCACACGGATTAGCGAGCAGTACTTC. V usage is TRBV7-2 and J usage is TRBJ2-7; D is unclear. The CDR3 has 13 residues. From germline, CDR1 is SGHTA and CDR2 FQGNSA. V lost 3 bases and J 6 bases, leaving 12 bases between the germline ends.

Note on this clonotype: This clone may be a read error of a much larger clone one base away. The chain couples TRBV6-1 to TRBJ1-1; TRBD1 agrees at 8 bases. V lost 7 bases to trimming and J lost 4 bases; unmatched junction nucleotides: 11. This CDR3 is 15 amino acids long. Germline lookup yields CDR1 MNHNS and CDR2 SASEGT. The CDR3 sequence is CASMDRVRGSTEAFF. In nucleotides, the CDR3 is TGTGCCAGCATGGACAGGGTTCGCGGCAGCACTGAAGCTTTCTTT.

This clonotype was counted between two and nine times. The chain's CDR3 is CASSEQGVGDYEQYF. CDR3 coding DNA: TGTGCCAGCAGTGAACAGGGAGTCGGCGACTACGAGCAGTACTTC. The chain joins TRBV2 to TRBJ2-7; D could derive from TRBD1 or TRBD2 (5 bases each). Trimming took 2 bases from V and 3 from J, leaving 14 bases between them. This CDR3 is 15 amino acids long. Germline loops: CDR1 SNHLY, CDR2 FYNNEI.

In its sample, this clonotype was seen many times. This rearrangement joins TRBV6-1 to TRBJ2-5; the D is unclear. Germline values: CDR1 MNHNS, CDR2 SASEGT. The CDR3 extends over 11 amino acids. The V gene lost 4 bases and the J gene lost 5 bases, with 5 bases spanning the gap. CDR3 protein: CASSGVETQYF. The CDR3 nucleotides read TGTGCCAGCAGTGGGGTTGAGACCCAGTACTTC.

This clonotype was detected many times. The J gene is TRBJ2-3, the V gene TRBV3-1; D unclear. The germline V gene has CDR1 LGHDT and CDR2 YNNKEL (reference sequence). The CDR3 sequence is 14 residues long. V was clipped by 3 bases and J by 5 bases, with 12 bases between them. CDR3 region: CASSHDTRRDTQYF. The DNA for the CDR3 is TGTGCCAGCAGCCACGACACCCGAAGAGATACGCAGTATTTT.

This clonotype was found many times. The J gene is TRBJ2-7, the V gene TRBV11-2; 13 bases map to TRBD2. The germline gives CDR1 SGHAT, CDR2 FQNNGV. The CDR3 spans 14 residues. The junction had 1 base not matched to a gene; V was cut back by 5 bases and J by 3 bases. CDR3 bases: TGTGCCAGCAGCGGACTAGCGGGAGTCTACGAGCAGTACTTC. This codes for CASSGLAGVYEQYF.

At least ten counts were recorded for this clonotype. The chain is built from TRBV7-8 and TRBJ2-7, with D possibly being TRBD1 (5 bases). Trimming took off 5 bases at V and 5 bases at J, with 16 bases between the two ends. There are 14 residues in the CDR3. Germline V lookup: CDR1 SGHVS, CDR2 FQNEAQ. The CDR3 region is CASSTSQGRDEQYF. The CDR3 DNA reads TGTGCCAGCAGCACCAGCCAGGGCCGGGACGAGCAGTACTTC.

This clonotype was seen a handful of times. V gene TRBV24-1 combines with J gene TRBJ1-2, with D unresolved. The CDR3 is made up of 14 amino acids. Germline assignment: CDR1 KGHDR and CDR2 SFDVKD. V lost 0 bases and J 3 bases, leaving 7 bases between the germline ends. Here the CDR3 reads CATSDLGRHYGYTF. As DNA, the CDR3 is TGTGCCACCAGTGATTTGGGGCGCCACTATGGCTACACCTTC.

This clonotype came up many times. CDR3 sequence: CASSLAVVTPHEQYF. DNA for the CDR3: TGCGCCAGCAGCTTGGCGGTGGTAACCCCCCACGAGCAGTACTTC. The rearrangement uses TRBV5-1 and TRBJ2-7; unclear D gene. The CDR3 consists of 15 residues. Germline CDR1 is SGHRS and CDR2 is YFSETQ. Trimming took off 0 bases at V and 5 bases at J, with 15 bases between the two ends.

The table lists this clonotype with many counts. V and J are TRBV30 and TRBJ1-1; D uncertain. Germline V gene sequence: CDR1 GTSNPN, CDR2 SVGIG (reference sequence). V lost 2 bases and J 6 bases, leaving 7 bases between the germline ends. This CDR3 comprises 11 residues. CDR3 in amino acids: CAWSRGAEAFF. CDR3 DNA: TGTGCCTGGAGTCGGGGAGCTGAAGCTTTCTTT.

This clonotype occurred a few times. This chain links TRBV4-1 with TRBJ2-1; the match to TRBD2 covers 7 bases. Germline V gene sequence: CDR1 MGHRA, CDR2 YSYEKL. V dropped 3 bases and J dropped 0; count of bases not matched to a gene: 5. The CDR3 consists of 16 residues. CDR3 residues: CASSQIGRNSYNEQFF. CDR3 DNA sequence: TGCGCCAGCAGCCAGATCGGGAGGAACTCCTACAATGAGCAGTTCTTC.